The entry below describes one T cell receptor beta chain. No antigen is known for it. Quantitative 5'-RACE was performed with molecular barcodes, and it yielded the TCR beta libraries. Using its own MiXCR run on the 5' RACE reads, TCRdb lists one record per CDR3 protein. The sample consists of 200,000 to 250,000 distinct CDR3 sequences, around 19% of them appearing once. This entry is derived from a study of CD8 T cells in ankylosing spondylitis. Overall study findings and caveats: The clones that were linked to disease were reported to be significantly enriched in matched synovial fluid samples from ankylosing spondylitis patients. Ankylosing spondylitis blood appeared to carry a characteristic TCR beta motif of roughly 8 highly homologous variants. Disease-linked clones had a CD8+ phenotype and relatively low frequency in peripheral blood. Earlier authors reported some of these motif variants in reactive arthritis synovial fluid and blood.

Germline assignment: CDR1 MNHEY and CDR2 SVGEGT. Deletions cut 4 bases from V and 2 bases from J, with 12 bases between. The CDR3 is 15 residues long. The sequence derives from a male donor with ankylosing spondylitis. The chain has TRBV6-2 or TRBV6-3 and TRBJ2-1; maybe TRBD1 (6 bases). The sample was blood, either unsorted or a sorted T cell fraction (not recorded which). Written as DNA, the CDR3 is TGTGCCAGCAGTTGGGGACACGGAACCTACAATGAGCAGTTCTTC. Translated, it gives CASSWGHGTYNEQFF.